This T cell receptor (beta chain) was identified during a study of blood T cell repertoires in COVID-19 (dated by TCRdb to about 2020). About the full investigation: Samples covering the acute and convalescent phases of COVID-19 were provided by collaborators in the United States, Italy and Spain. Samples came from the ongoing ImmuneRACE study (first 160 participants) plus 1,254 subjects from 6 global collaborators. The sample metadata nearly always contained a de-identified subject ID, COVID-19 status, age in years and sex. Deeply sampled blood TCRbeta repertoires from subjects exposed to, actively infected with, or recovered from COVID-19 were included in the dataset. The prospective study material was composed of cDNA or gDNA derived from T cells, B-cell-depleted T cells, or PBMCs. The repertoires were released in a freely available public database intended as a resource for research on the immune response to SARS-CoV-2. Where HLA class I and class II types were available, the types were taken from metadata supplied by the sample provider, not from assay-based typing. Broader findings and caveats from the paper: How much clinical and demographic metadata was included differed by source and by participant, and the metadata was provided uncurated.

The immunoSEQ Assay, a bias-controlled multiplex PCR, was used to amplify TCRbeta CDR3 regions from genomic DNA. The authors' pipeline ran thus. The number of nucleated cells in each sample was estimated by amplification of reference gene primers within the assay. To quantify the absolute abundance of each unique TCRbeta CDR3 rearrangement, sequence reads were collapsed and filtered. For each sample, productive Simpson clonality was calculated by taking the square root of Simpson's diversity index across productive rearrangements. Here the immuneACCESS table is served through TCRdb, limited to in-frame sequences with V and J called. Missing clones are a known gap in these copies; in checked studies unresolved V genes cover under half, and the rest lacks a known reason. V and J calls and clone size are those listed in that table; D and trimming were worked out from the DNA. Within this sample are over 150,000 clones, with approximately 85% of them counted one time only. Approximately 2.6% of the sample is held by the ten biggest clonotypes.

V and J are trimmed by 4 bases and 6 bases, and the gene matches miss 8 bases of the junction. CDR3 length: 15 amino acids, cysteine to phenylalanine. The read is trimmed to its CDR3 DNA, 45 bases read in frame from base 1. The germline V gene supplies CDR1 SGHTS and CDR2 YDEGEE. One collaborating source in Seattle enrolled patients during active infection and followed them longitudinally through the course of disease. Collaborating institutions collected whole blood in K2EDTA tubes following their own protocols. For TCRbeta analysis, collaborator samples were shipped as frozen whole blood, as isolated PBMCs, or as DNA extracted from either sample type. Notes on this clone: No cognate antigen has been identified for it. No base quality information exists; no much larger clone differs at one position.

The receptor was derived from a woman of 80 years or more with COVID-19, enrolled during active disease. Sequencing input: peripheral blood. This sequence uses TRBV5-8 and TRBJ2-1, with 9 central nucleotides matching TRBD1. The CDR3 in this case is CASSQGQGAVNEQFF. The sequenced DNA: TGTGCCAGCAGCCAGGGACAGGGTGCTGTCAATGAGCAGTTCTTC.